The 18 T cell receptor beta chains in this list originate from one sample, sequenced in a study of blood T cell repertoires in COVID-19. Assay: immunoSEQ multiplex PCR; the TCRdb copy retains only in-frame clones and omits some. The sample comprises more than 300,000 clones, over 75% of which are singletons, and about 2.1% rests with the top ten. Sequencing input: PBMCs or T cells enriched from blood (not recorded which). The receptors were gathered from a man aged 35-49 years in a cohort exposed to, infected with or recovered from COVID-19 (not recorded which).

This chain connects TRBV4-1 to TRBJ1-3; D is uncertain. Germline V CDR1 and CDR2: MGHRA, YSYEKL. The CDR3 totals 12 residues. With 3 bases removed from V and 8 bases from J, the gap between germline ends came to 8 bases. The CDR3 reads CASSHPRDTIYF. The DNA for the CDR3 is TGCGCCAGCAGCCATCCACGAGACACCATATATTTT.

This clone was picked up a small number of times. The chain has TRBV30 and TRBJ2-7; 9 bases are a match to TRBD2. CDR1 is GTSNPN and CDR2 is SVGIG in the germline V gene (reference sequence). V shed 3 bases, J shed 2 bases, and the junction held 5 bases outside the gene matches. The CDR3 has 14 amino acids. The DNA for the CDR3 is TGTGCCTGGAGCTTGGCGGGAGGGACCTACGAGCAGTACTTC. Translating it yields CAWSLAGGTYEQYF.

V is TRBV2 and J is TRBJ1-4; D is possibly TRBD1 (5 bases). Trimming took off 4 bases at V and 1 base at J, with 10 bases between the two ends. The CDR3 contains 15 residues. Germline CDR1 and CDR2: SNHLY and FYNNEI. For the CDR3, the DNA is TGTGCCAGCAGTGCGGCAGACAGAACTAATGAAAAACTGTTTTTT. The encoded protein is CASSAADRTNEKLFF.

The J gene is TRBJ2-5, the V gene TRBV19; D not certain. The CDR3 runs 13 residues. Germline assignment: CDR1 LNHDA and CDR2 SQIVND (reference sequence). V was cut by 4 bases and J by 9 bases, with 15 bases left in between. The CDR3 protein is CASSTRGPPPQYF. CDR3 nucleotides: TGTGCCAGTAGTACACGAGGCCCCCCTCCCCAGTACTTC.

This chain connects TRBV19 to TRBJ2-1; D perhaps matches TRBD2 (6 bases). The CDR3 runs 14 residues. V lost 5 bases, J lost 4 bases, and 12 bases lay in between. Germline V gives CDR1 LNHDA, CDR2 SQIVND (reference sequence). The CDR3 protein is CASSYGSGYNEQFF. CDR3 DNA: TGTGCCAGTAGTTACGGTAGCGGATACAATGAGCAGTTCTTC. The full variable domain, rest sourced from reference TRBV19 and TRBJ2-1, is DGGITQSPKYLFRKEGQNVTLSCEQNLNHDAMYWYRQDPGQGLRLIYYSQIVNDFQKGDIAEGYSVSREKKESFPLTVTSAQKNPTAFYLCASSYGSGYNEQFFGPGTRLTVL.

The rearrangement links TRBV15 to TRBJ2-1; TRBD2 is a possible D gene (5 bases). CDR3 size: 16 residues. Germline V gives CDR1 LNHNV, CDR2 YYDKDF (reference sequence). V lost 0 bases and J 8 bases, leaving 17 bases between the germline ends. This CDR3 reads CATSRDPVKGVDEQFF. DNA of the CDR3: TGTGCCACCAGCAGAGATCCTGTGAAGGGAGTCGATGAGCAGTTCTTC.

The CDR3 sequence: CASSPTQVHEQFF. CDR3 bases: TGTGCCAGCAGCCCCACACAGGTGCATGAGCAGTTCTTC. The chain links TRBV7-3 to TRBJ2-1; tentatively, D is TRBD1 (5 bases). CDR3 length: 13 residues. V was trimmed by 5 bases and J by 8 bases, leaving 13 bases between them. Germline V gene data show CDR1 as SGHTA and CDR2 as FQGTGA. The variable domain in full, with the rest retrieved from reference TRBV7-3 and TRBJ2-1, is GAGVSQTPSNKVTEKGKYVELRCDPISGHTALYWYRQSLGQGPEFLIYFQGTGAADDSGLPNDRFFAVRPEGSVSTLKIQRTERGDSAVYLCASSPTQVHEQFFGPGTRLTVL.

The chain combines TRBV6-2 or TRBV6-3 with TRBJ2-7, with D maybe TRBD1 (6 bases). Germline V CDR1 and CDR2: MNHEY, SVGEGT. The CDR3 contains 15 residues. V was trimmed by 1 base and J by 5 bases, leaving 15 bases between them. This CDR3 reads CASSYLRARGNEQYF. For the CDR3, the DNA is TGTGCCAGCAGTTACTTGAGGGCCAGGGGCAACGAGCAGTACTTC.

This chain links TRBV5-5 with TRBJ1-1, with D possibly being TRBD1 (5 bases). The CDR3 consists of 14 residues. V was trimmed by 4 bases and J by 8 bases, leaving 18 bases between them. Looked up from germline, CDR1 is SGHKS and CDR2 is YYEKEE (reference sequence). The CDR3 nucleotides are TGTGCCAGCAGCCCACCAGGGAGGAGTCGAGAAGCTTTCTTT. Encoded protein: CASSPPGRSREAFF.

The chain couples TRBV5-1 to TRBJ2-2, with 10 bases that match TRBD2. CDR1 and CDR2 (germline): SGHRS, YFSETQ. With 5 bases clipped from V and 5 bases from J, the junction kept 9 bases outside the gene matches. The CDR3 is 16 residues long. In nucleotides, the CDR3 is TGCGCCAGCAGTCCTAGCGGGAGAGGGGTGACCGGGGAGCTGTTTTTT. Its protein product is CASSPSGRGVTGELFF. The variable domain in full, with the rest retrieved from reference TRBV5-1 and TRBJ2-2, is KAGVTQTPRYLIKTRGQQVTLSCSPISGHRSVSWYQQTPGQGLQFLFEYFSETQRNKGNFPGRFSGRQFSNSRSEMNVSTLELGDSALYLCASSPSGRGVTGELFFGEGSRLTVL.

The genes are TRBV3-1 (or the pseudogene TRBV3-2) and TRBJ1-1; no firm D call. V dropped 3 bases and J dropped 4 bases, with 3 bases sitting between them. The CDR3 length is 11 residues. CDR1 and CDR2 from the germline V gene are LGHDT and YNNKEL (reference sequence). In DNA, the CDR3 is TGTGCCAGCAGCCAGAGCACTGAAGCTTTCTTT. It is translated as CASSQSTEAFF.

This clone was picked up one time. This chain uses TRBV5-1 with TRBJ2-5; 7 positions match TRBD2. The V gene's germline CDR1 is SGHRS and CDR2 YFSETQ. The V gene end was trimmed by 0 bases and the J gene end by 5 bases; junction bases not matched to a gene: 7. The CDR3 has 15 amino acids. CDR3 in DNA: TGCGCCAGCAGCTTGGGATGGGAGGGGATTGAGACCCAGTACTTC. It translates to CASSLGWEGIETQYF.

This chain uses TRBV29-1 with TRBJ1-1, with 8 bases aligning to TRBD1. Losses at the gene ends were 7 bases for V and 2 bases for J; bases not matched to a gene: 3. The CDR3 has 12 amino acids. The V gene's germline CDR1 is SQVTM and CDR2 ANQGSEA. CDR3 protein: CSGDRGNTEAFF. In nucleotides, the CDR3 is TGCAGCGGCGACAGGGGAAACACTGAAGCTTTCTTT.

The gene calls are TRBV7-2 and TRBJ1-1; D gene ambiguous. Germline CDR1 and CDR2: SGHTA and FQGNSA. The CDR3 consists of 13 residues. V lost 2 bases, J lost 3 bases, and 7 bases lay in between. This CDR3 is CASSLTRDTEAFF. CDR3 DNA sequence: TGTGCCAGCAGCTTAACTAGGGACACTGAAGCTTTCTTT. The full variable domain, rest sourced from reference TRBV7-2 and TRBJ1-1, is GAGVSQSPSNKVTEKGKDVELRCDPISGHTALYWYRQSLGQGLEFLIYFQGNSAPDKSGLPSDRFSAERTGGSVSTLTIQRTQQEDSAVYLCASSLTRDTEAFFGQGTRLTVV.

The CDR3 nucleotides read TGTGCCAGCAGCCAGACTGTATACAATGAGCAGTTCTTC. Protein product: CASSQTVYNEQFF. The chain uses TRBV3-1 (or the pseudogene TRBV3-2) and TRBJ2-1; no definite D call. This CDR3 is 13 amino acids long. V was clipped by 3 bases and J by 4 bases, with 7 bases between them. Germline assignment: CDR1 LGHDT and CDR2 YNNKEL (reference sequence).

The J gene is TRBJ2-1, the V gene TRBV28, with 7 bases that match TRBD2. The V gene's germline CDR1 is MDHEN and CDR2 SYDVKM. V gave up 2 bases and J gave up 2 bases; unmatched junction bases: 15. The CDR3 loop spans 19 amino acids. This chain's CDR3 is CASSLLAWGGAITYNEQFF. The DNA for the CDR3 is TGTGCCAGCAGTTTACTCGCTTGGGGAGGGGCCATAACCTACAATGAGCAGTTCTTC.

V gene TRBV24-1 combines with J gene TRBJ2-1, with D possibly matching TRBD2 (6 bases). This CDR3 contains 14 residues. From germline, CDR1 is KGHDR and CDR2 SFDVKD. V shed 4 bases and J shed 5 bases, with 11 bases lying between them. The CDR3 sequence is CATSDPGRHNEQFF. CDR3 in DNA: TGTGCCACCAGTGACCCCGGGAGACACAATGAGCAGTTCTTC.

V and J are TRBV7-8 and TRBJ2-5, with a tentative D call TRBD2 (5 bases). The CDR3 spans 14 residues. Trimming left V 2 bases short and J 5 bases short, with 12 bases between. Germline V gene data show CDR1 as SGHVS and CDR2 as FQNEAQ. The CDR3 reads CASSLTARGETQYF. The CDR3 nucleotides are TGTGCCAGCAGCTTAACGGCTAGAGGGGAGACCCAGTACTTC.